This T cell receptor (beta chain) was sequenced for a study of blood T cell repertoires in COVID-19. Study as a whole: Samples came from the United States, Italy and Spain, spanning acute and convalescent COVID-19. Sample material is recorded as cDNA or gDNA derived from T cells, B-cell-depleted T cells, or PBMCs.

Details on this clone: At the DNA level, this CDR3 is encoded by other sequences in the same sample as well.

In the source study's methods: Estimates of nucleated cell counts were drawn from the amplification of reference gene primers. Produced via immunoSEQ multiplex PCR; TCRdb's table is partial and in-frame only. That table supplies the V and J calls and clone size; D and trimming were determined from the DNA. The table shows fewer than 500,000 clones, with 86% occurring only once. V lost 4 bases to trimming and J lost 3 bases, with 4 bases between them. The CDR3 contains 11 residues. Germline V gene lookup returns CDR1 SGHRS and CDR2 YFSETQ. This TCR derives from a woman between 25 and 40 years old with active or convalescent COVID-19. Specimen: peripheral blood. V and J are TRBV5-1 and TRBJ2-5; D is unresolved. The CDR3 spells CASSIEETQYF. The CDR3 nucleotides are TGCGCCAGCAGCATCGAAGAGACCCAGTACTTC.